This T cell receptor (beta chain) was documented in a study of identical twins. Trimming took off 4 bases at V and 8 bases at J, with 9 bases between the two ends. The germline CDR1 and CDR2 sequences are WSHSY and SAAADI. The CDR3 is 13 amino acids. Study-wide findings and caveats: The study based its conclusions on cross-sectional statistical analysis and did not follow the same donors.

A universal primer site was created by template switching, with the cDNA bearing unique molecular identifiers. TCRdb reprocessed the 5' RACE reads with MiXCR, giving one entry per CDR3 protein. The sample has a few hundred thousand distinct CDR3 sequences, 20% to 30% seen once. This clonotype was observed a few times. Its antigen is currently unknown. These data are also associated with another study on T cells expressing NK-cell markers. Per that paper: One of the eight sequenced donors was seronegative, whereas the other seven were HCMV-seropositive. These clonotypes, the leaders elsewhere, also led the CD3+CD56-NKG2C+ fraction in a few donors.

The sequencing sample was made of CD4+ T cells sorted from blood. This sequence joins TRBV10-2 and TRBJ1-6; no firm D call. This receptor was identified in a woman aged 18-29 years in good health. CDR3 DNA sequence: TGCGCCAGCAGTGTCTATAGAGATTCACCCCTCCACTTT. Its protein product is CASSVYRDSPLHF.